Here is one T cell receptor (beta chain) with its context. Clones were sequenced by immunoSEQ multiplex PCR, and TCRdb holds only the in-frame ones, with some missing. There are over 200,000 clones in the sample; approximately 90% occur only once, and 11% lies in the top ten. The data were taken from a study of blood T cell repertoires in COVID-19. Trimming removed 0 bases from V and 3 bases from J, with 9 bases in between. Germline assignment: CDR1 SGHTA and CDR2 FQGNSA. The CDR3 loop spans 15 amino acids. This receptor was identified in a young man who had recovered from COVID-19. The gene calls are TRBV7-2 and TRBJ1-5, with D unresolved. The sequencing sample was made of PBMCs or T cells enriched from blood (not recorded which). The CDR3 reads CASSLAGVFNQPQHF. CDR3 DNA: TGTGCCAGCAGCTTAGCCGGGGTCTTCAATCAGCCCCAGCATTTT.